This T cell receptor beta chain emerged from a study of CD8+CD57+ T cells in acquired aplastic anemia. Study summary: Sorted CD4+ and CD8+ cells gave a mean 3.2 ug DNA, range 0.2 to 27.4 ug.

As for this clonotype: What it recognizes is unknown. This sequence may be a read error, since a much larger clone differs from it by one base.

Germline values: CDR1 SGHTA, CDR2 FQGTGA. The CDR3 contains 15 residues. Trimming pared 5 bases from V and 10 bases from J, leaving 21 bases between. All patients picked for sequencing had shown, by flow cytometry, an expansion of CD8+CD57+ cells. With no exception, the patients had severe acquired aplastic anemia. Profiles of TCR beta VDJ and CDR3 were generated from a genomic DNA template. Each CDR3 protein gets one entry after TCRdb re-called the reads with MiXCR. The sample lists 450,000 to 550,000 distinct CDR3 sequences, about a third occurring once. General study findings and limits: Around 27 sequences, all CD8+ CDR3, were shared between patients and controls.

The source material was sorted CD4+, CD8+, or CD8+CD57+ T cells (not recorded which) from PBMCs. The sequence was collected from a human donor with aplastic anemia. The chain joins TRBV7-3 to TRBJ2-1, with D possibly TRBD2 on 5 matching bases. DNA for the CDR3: TGTGCCAGCAGCGTAGATGTGGGATTCGAGGGAGAGCAGTTCTTC. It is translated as CASSVDVGFEGEQFF.